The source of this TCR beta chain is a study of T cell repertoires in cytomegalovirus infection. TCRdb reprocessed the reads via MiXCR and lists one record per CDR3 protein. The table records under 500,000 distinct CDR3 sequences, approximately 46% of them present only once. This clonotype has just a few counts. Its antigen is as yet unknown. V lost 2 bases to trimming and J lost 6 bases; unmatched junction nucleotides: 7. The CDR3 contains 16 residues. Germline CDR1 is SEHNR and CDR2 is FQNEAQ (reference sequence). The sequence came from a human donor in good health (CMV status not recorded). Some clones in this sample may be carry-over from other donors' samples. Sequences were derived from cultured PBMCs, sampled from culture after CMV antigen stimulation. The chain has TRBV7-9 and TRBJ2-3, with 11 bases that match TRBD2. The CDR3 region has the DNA TGTGCCAGCAGCTTAACCGGGACTAGCGGTTACGATACGCAGTATTTT. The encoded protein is CASSLTGTSGYDTQYF.